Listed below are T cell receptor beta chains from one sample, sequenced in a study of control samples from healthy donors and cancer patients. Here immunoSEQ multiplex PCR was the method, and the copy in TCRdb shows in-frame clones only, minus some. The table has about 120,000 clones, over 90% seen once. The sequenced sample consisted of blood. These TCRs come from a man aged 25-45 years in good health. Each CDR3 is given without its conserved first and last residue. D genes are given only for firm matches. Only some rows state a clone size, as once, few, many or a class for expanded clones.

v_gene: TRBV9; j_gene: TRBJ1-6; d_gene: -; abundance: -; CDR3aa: ASSAGVLNSPLH
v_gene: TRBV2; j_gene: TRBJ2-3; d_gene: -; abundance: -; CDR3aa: ASRGLSVSVDTQY
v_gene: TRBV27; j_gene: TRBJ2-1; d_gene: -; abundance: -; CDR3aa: ASSAKSSYNEQF
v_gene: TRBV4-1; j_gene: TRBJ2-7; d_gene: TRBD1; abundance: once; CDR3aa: ASSLRQGPSYEQY
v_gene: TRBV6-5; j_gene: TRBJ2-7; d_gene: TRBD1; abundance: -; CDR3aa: ASRSGGQNYEQY
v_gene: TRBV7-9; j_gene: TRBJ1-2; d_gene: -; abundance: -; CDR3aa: ASRESTGYNYGYT
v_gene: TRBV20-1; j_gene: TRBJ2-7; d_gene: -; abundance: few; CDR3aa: SASRGLKDEQY
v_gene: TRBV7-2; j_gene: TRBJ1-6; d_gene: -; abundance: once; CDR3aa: ASSLRLNSPLH
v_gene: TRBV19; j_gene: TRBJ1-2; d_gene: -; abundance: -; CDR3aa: ASSIERESYGYT
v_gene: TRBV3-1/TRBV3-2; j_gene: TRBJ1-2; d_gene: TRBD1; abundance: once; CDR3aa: ASSRVTGGVGYT
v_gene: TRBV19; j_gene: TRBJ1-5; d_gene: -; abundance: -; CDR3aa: ASSIEGRSASNQPQH
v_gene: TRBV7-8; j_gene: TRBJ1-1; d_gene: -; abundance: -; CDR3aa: ASSSRGRMNTEAF
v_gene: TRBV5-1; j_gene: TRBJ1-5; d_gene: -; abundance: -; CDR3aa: ASSLGSNQPQH
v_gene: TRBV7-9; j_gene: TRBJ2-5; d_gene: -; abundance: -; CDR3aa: ASSDRSQETQY
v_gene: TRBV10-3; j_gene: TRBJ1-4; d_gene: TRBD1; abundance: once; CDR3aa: AISEPSGTGGRKLF
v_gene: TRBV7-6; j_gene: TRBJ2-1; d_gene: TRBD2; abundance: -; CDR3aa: ASSPQRGGVDEQF
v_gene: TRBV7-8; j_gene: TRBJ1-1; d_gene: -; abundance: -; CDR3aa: ASTPIVVGNTEAF
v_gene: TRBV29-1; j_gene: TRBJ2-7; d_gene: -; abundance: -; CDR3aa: SVGNAPYEQY
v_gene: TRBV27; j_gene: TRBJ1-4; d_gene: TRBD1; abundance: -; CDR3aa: ASRQGTAEKLF
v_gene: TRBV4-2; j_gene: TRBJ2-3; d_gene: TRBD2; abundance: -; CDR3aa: ASSQDQHAGGTDTQY
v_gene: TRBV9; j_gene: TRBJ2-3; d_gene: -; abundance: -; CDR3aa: ASSVGESSTDTQY
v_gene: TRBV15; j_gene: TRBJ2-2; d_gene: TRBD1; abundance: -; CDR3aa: ATTGAVGELF
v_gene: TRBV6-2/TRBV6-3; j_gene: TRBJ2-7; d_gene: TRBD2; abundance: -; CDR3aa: ASSPLRLASYEQY
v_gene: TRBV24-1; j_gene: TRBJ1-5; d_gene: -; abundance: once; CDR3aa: ATARDGGQPQH
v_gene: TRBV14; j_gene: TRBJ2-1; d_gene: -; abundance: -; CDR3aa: ASSQDGPRSDEQF
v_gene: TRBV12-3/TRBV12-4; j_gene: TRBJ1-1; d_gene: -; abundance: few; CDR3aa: ASSLRGTTEAF
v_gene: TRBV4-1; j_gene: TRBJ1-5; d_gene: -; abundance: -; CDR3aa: ASSQGEHSNQPQH
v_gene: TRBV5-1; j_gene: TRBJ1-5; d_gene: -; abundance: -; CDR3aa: ASSVDGYSNQPQH
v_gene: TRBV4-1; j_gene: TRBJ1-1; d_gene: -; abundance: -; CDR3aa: ASSQVLVGGTEAF
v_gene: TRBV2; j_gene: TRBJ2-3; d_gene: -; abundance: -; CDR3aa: ASSGTLRDTQY
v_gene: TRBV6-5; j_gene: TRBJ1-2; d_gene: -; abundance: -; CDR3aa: ASSSAGEDGYT
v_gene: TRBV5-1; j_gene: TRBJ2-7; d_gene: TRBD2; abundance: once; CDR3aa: ASRRAGEGGYEQY
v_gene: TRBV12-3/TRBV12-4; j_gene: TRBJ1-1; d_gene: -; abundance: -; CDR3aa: ASSLRPGTEAF
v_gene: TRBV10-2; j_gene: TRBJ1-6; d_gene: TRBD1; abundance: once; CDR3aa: ASSDRGQSPLH
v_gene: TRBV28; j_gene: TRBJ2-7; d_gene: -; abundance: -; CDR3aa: ASSLFRTLVAYEQY
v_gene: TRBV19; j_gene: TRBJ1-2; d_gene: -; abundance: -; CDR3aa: ASTSRGLGYGYT
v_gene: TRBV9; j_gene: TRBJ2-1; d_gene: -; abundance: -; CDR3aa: ASSVVGTDRIYNEQF
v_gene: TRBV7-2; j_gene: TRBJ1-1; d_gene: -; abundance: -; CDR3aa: ASSPGHSNTEAF
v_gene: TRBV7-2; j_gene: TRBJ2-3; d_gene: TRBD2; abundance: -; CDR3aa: ASRTAGGGDTQY
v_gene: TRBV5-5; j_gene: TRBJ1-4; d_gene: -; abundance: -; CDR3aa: ASSFGTLRDEKLF
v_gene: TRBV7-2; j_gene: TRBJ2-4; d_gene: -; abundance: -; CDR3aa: ASSLEFYTNIQY
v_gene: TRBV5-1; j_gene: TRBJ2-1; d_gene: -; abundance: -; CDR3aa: ASSSVDTRKEQF
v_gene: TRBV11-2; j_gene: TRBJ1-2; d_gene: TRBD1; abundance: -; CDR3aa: ASSPRGGQGDYGYT
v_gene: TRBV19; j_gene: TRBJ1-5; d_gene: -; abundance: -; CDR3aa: ASSTRDASNQPQH
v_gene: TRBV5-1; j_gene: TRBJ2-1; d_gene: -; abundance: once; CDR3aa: ASRSGGEQF
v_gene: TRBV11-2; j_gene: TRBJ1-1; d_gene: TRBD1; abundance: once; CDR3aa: ASSLSTGAEAF